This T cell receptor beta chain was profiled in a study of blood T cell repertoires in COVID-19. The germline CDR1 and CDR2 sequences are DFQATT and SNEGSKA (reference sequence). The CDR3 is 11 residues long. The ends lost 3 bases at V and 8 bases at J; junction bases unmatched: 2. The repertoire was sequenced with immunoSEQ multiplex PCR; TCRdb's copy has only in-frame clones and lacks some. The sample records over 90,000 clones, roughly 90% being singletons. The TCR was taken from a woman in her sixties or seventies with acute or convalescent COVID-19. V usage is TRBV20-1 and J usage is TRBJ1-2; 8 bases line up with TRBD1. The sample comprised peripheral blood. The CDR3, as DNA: TGCAGTGCTAGGGCAGGGGGCGGCTACACCTTC. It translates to CSARAGGGYTF.